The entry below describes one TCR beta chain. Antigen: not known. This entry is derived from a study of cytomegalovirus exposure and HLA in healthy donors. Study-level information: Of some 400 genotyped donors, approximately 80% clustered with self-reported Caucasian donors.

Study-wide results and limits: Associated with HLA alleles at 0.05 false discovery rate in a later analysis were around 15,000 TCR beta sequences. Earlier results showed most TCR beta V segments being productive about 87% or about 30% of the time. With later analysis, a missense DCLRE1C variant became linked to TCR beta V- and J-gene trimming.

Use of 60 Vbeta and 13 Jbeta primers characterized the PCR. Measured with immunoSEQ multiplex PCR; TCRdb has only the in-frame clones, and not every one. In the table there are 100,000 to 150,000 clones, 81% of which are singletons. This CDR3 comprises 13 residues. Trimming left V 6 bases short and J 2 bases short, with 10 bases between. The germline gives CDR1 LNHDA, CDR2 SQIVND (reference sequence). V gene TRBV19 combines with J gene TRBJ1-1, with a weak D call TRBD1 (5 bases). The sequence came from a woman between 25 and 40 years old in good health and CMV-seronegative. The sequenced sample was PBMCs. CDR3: CASSQQVNTEAFF. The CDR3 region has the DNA TGTGCCAGTAGCCAACAGGTAAACACTGAAGCTTTCTTT.